The clone carrying this T cell receptor beta chain was recorded at least ten times. The record originates from a study of patients and donors after allogeneic stem cell transplantation. TCRdb reprocessed the RT-PCR reads with MiXCR, giving one entry per CDR3 protein. The sample has some 230,000 distinct CDR3 sequences; roughly 14% are singletons. This TCR was recovered from a human donor who was either an allogeneic HSCT recipient or a stem cell or donor lymphocyte infusion donor (not recorded which). It is not recorded whose cells these are; they may come from a transplant donor. The sequenced material came from blood, either unsorted or a sorted T cell fraction (not recorded which).

The chain's CDR3 is CASSRGREQFF. As DNA, the CDR3 is TGTGCCAGCAGCCGGGGCCGTGAGCAGTTCTTC. The chain is built from TRBV14 and TRBJ2-1; tentative D call: TRBD1 (5 bases). Germline values: CDR1 SGHDN, CDR2 FVKESK. Trimming pared 4 bases from V and 9 bases from J, leaving 7 bases between. CDR3 size: 11 residues. Drawing the rest from reference TRBV14 and TRBJ2-1, the complete variable domain is EAGVTQFPSHSVIEKGQTVTLRCDPISGHDNLYWYRRVMGKEIKFLLHFVKESKQDESGMPNNRFLAERTGGTYSTLKVQPAELEDSGVYFCASSRGREQFFGPGTRLTVL.